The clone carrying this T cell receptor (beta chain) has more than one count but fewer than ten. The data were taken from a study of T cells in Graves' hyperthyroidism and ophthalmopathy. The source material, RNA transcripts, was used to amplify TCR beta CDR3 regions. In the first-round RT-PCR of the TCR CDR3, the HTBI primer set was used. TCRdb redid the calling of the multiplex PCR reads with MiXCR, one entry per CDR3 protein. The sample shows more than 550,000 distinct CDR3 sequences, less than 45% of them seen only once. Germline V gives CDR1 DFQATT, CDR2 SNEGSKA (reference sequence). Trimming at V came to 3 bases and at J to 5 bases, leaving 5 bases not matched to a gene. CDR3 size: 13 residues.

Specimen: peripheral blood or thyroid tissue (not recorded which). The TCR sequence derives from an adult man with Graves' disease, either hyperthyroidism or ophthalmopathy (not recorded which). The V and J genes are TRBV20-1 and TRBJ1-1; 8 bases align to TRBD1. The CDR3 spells CSASQGAGTEAFF. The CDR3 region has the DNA TGCAGTGCTAGCCAGGGGGCGGGTACTGAAGCTTTCTTT.